This T cell receptor beta chain came from a study of shared clonotypes between healthy human individuals. In this sample, this clone turned up once. Its antigen remains unidentified. Additional DNA sequences in this sample encode the identical CDR3. The naive CD8 fraction comprised CD45RO-negative cells positively selected for CCR7 and excluded terminally differentiated effector memory CD45RA+ cells. Findings and limits, study-wide: Compared with clonotypes that all four donors shared, non-shared clonotypes had lower generation probabilities. Specimens sampled were limited to blood, with tissue repertoires likely differing.

The assay was immunoSEQ multiplex PCR, and TCRdb's table has in-frame clones only and misses some. The sample lists millions of clones; about 95% were seen once. Trimming shortened V by 0 bases and J by 1 base, and 8 bases separated the two germline ends. The CDR3 is 15 residues long. Germline lookup yields CDR1 MNHEY and CDR2 SVGAGI. Sequencing used naive CD8+ T cells sorted from blood. The chain has TRBV6-5 and TRBJ2-3; tentatively, D is TRBD1 (6 bases). This sequence originates from a man aged 18 to 29 in good health. CDR3 DNA sequence: TGTGCCAGCAGTTACTCGTCAGGGGGCACAGATACGCAGTATTTT. Encoded protein: CASSYSSGGTDTQYF.